This T cell receptor beta chain was observed in a study of PD-L1 blockade in urothelial cancer. V lost 4 bases and J lost 10, with 20 bases in between. CDR1 SNHLY and CDR2 FYNNEI come from the germline V gene. The CDR3 length is 15 residues. The table came from immunoSEQ multiplex PCR; TCRdb's copy has only in-frame clones and leaves some out. The sample lists under 40,000 clones, approximately 90% seen once, with more than 6.5% in the top ten. The sequencing used PBMCs, collected around atezolizumab (anti-PD-L1) treatment. V usage is TRBV2 and J usage is TRBJ2-1; D remains ambiguous. The receptor was isolated from a man between 65 and 85 years old with urothelial cancer. DNA for the CDR3: TGTGCCAGCAGTGCCTTGGGCAGCCTCTCAAACGAGCAGTTCTTC. Its protein is CASSALGSLSNEQFF.